A single sample is the source of the 28 T cell receptor beta chains below, sequenced in a study of T cell repertoires in cytomegalovirus infection. A single record per CDR3 protein comes from TCRdb applying MiXCR to the reads. The sample lists under 300,000 distinct CDR3 sequences; about 20% were seen once. These TCRs' antigens remain unknown. The starting material was cultured PBMCs, obtained from culture after CMV antigen stimulation. These TCRs come from a human donor in good health (CMV status not recorded). Some clones in this sample may be carry-over from other donors' samples.

This clonotype was recorded many times. The chain couples TRBV10-3 to TRBJ1-6, with a weak D call TRBD1 (6 bases). Germline lookup yields CDR1 ENHRY and CDR2 SYGVKD. Trimming removed 6 bases at V and 5 bases at J, with 11 bases between. The CDR3 runs 14 residues. This CDR3 reads CAISAPGDNSPLHF. CDR3 sequence (DNA): TGTGCCATCAGCGCTCCAGGGGATAATTCACCCCTCCACTTT.

As concerns this clonotype: At one end, the junction sequence differs from germline, possibly due to a read error. The V and J genes are TRBV4-1 and TRBJ2-5; 8 bases fit TRBD2. The CDR3 totals 17 residues. Germline V gene data show CDR1 as MGHRA and CDR2 as YSYEKL. CDR3 in amino acids: CASSQGVRSGSGETQYF. CDR3 in DNA: TGTGCCAGCAGCCAGGGTGTTAGGAGCGGGAGTGGTGAGACCCAGTACTTC.

The V and J genes are TRBV6-2 or TRBV6-3 and TRBJ2-1, with TRBD1 matching over 7 bases. Losses at the gene ends were 5 bases for V and 7 bases for J; bases not matched to a gene: 11. The CDR3 covers 15 residues. From germline, CDR1 is MNHEY and CDR2 SVGEGT. The chain's CDR3 is CASSHRQGRRNEQFF. CDR3 coding DNA: TGTGCCAGCAGTCACCGACAGGGTCGGCGAAATGAGCAGTTCTTC.

The gene calls are TRBV7-2 and TRBJ2-1; D may correspond to TRBD1 or TRBD2 (5 bases each). Germline CDR1 SGHTA, CDR2 FQGNSA. The CDR3 extends over 13 amino acids. V gave up 5 bases and J gave up 6 bases, with 11 bases separating them. CDR3 DNA sequence: TGTGCCAGCAGCCTGGGGGTCGGCAATGAGCAGTTCTTC. Encoded protein: CASSLGVGNEQFF.

The rearrangement joins TRBV3-1 to TRBJ2-5; TRBD2 aligns across 9 bases. In germline, CDR1 is LGHDT, CDR2 YNNKEL (reference sequence). The CDR3 contains 18 residues. Trimming took 0 bases from V and 1 from J; bases not matched to a gene: 9. CDR3 residues: CASSQEGRLAGTQETQYF. CDR3 DNA: TGTGCCAGCAGCCAAGAGGGCCGGCTAGCGGGAACCCAAGAGACCCAGTACTTC.

The CDR3 bases are TGTGCCAGCACTCGACAGAGCGAGAATGAGCAGTTCTTC. Protein: CASTRQSENEQFF. The V gene is TRBV5-6, the J gene TRBJ2-1; D is possibly TRBD1 (5 bases). Trimming took 6 bases from V and 7 from J, leaving 14 bases between them. This CDR3 contains 13 residues. CDR1 is SGHDT and CDR2 is YYEEEE in the germline V gene. Supplemented by reference TRBV5-6 and TRBJ2-1, the full variable domain reads DAGVTQSPTHLIKTRGQQVTLRCSPKSGHDTVSWYQQALGQGPQFIFQYYEEEERQRGNFPDRFSGHQFPNYSSELNVNALLLGDSALYLCASTRQSENEQFFGPGTRLTVL.

J is TRBJ2-3 and V is TRBV5-1, with TRBD2 identical over 9 bases. V was pared by 2 bases and J by 2 bases, with 6 bases of the junction left unmatched. Germline loops: CDR1 SGHRS, CDR2 YFSETQ. The CDR3 has 16 amino acids. CDR3: CASSFRLAESTDTQYF. CDR3 nucleotides: TGCGCCAGCAGCTTTCGACTAGCGGAGTCCACAGATACGCAGTATTTT.

The sample holds a few counts of this clonotype. The chain combines TRBV10-3 with TRBJ2-1; 10 nucleotides match TRBD2. CDR1 is ENHRY, CDR2 SYGVKD, per germline. The CDR3 totals 17 residues. V was pared by 8 bases and J by 8 bases, with 18 bases of the junction left unmatched. CDR3 residues: CAIAAGRASGSSDEQFF. DNA for the CDR3: TGTGCCATCGCGGCAGGGAGGGCTAGCGGGAGCTCCGATGAGCAGTTCTTC.

The V call is TRBV5-6, the J call TRBJ2-1, with D hard to call. The CDR3 loop spans 13 amino acids. Trimming took off 4 bases at V and 3 bases at J, with 8 bases between the two ends. Germline lookup yields CDR1 SGHDT and CDR2 YYEEEE. CDR3 nucleotides: TGTGCCAGCAGCCACGGTGGCTACAATGAGCAGTTCTTC. It is translated as CASSHGGYNEQFF.

The genes are TRBV20-1 and TRBJ1-5; D remains unclear. The CDR3 contains 14 residues. Germline V gene data show CDR1 as DFQATT and CDR2 as SNEGSKA (reference sequence). The V gene lost 5 bases and the J gene lost 1 base, with 12 bases spanning the gap. CDR3 coding DNA: TGCAGTGCTGCGGATCGGTTCAGCAATCAGCCCCAGCATTTT. This sequence encodes CSAADRFSNQPQHF.

In this sample, this clonotype turned up a few times. The chain joins TRBV7-9 to TRBJ2-1, with D unresolved. V was trimmed by 1 base and J by 4 bases, leaving 8 bases between them. CDR3 length: 14 amino acids. Germline CDR1 reads SEHNR; CDR2 reads FQNEAQ (reference sequence). CDR3 in DNA: TGTGCCAGCAGCTTAGGTTGGGGTTACAATGAGCAGTTCTTC. Amino acid sequence: CASSLGWGYNEQFF.

The sample holds a few counts of this clonotype. The chain is built from TRBV7-9 and TRBJ2-5; the match to TRBD2 covers 9 bases. The germline gives CDR1 SEHNR, CDR2 FQNEAQ (reference sequence). This CDR3 spans 17 amino acids. V lost 5 bases to trimming and J lost 5 bases; unmatched junction nucleotides: 15. The CDR3 loop is CASSAPGLALWVETQYF. In DNA form, the CDR3 reads TGTGCCAGCAGCGCCCCGGGACTAGCATTATGGGTCGAGACCCAGTACTTC.

This clonotype was picked up many times. The J gene is TRBJ1-2, the V gene TRBV7-8; D is possibly TRBD1 (5 bases). In germline, CDR1 is SGHVS, CDR2 FQNEAQ. The CDR3 length is 14 residues. V lost 5 bases and J 3 bases, leaving 13 bases between the germline ends. CDR3 sequence: CASSPTGQDYGYTF. DNA for the CDR3: TGTGCCAGCAGCCCGACGGGGCAGGACTATGGCTACACCTTC.

This sequence joins TRBV6-2 or TRBV6-3 and TRBJ1-2, with 8 bases matching TRBD1. Germline loops: CDR1 MNHEY, CDR2 SVGEGT. The CDR3 covers 14 residues. The V gene end was trimmed by 6 bases and the J gene end by 6 bases; junction bases not matched to a gene: 9. This CDR3 is CASSDRGLSDGYTF. The CDR3 nucleotides read TGTGCCAGCAGCGACAGGGGATTGTCTGATGGCTACACCTTC.

This clonotype was seen repeatedly, ten times or more. The chain recombines TRBV7-9 with TRBJ2-5; the D is unclear. Per germline, CDR1 SEHNR and CDR2 FQNEAQ (reference sequence). Trimming cost V 2 bases and J 5 bases, with 9 bases left between them. The CDR3 sequence is 13 residues long. CDR3 amino acids: CASSLSPGETQYF. In nucleotides, the CDR3 is TGTGCCAGCAGCTTATCTCCCGGGGAGACCCAGTACTTC. Together with reference TRBV7-9 and TRBJ2-5, the CDR3 gives the full variable domain: DTGVSQNPRHKITKRGQNVTFRCDPISEHNRLYWYRQTLGQGPEFLTYFQNEAQLEKSRLLSDRFSAERPKGSFSTLEIQRTEQGDSAMYLCASSLSPGETQYFGPGTRLLVL.

This clonotype was counted a few times. The rearrangement links TRBV7-2 to TRBJ2-1, with D unclear. Trimming shortened V by 5 bases and J by 1 base, and 15 bases separated the two germline ends. Germline CDR1 and CDR2: SGHTA and FQGNSA. This CDR3 has 16 amino acids. The CDR3 coding sequence is TGTGCCAGCAGCCCTTCCTTATCCACATCCTACAATGAGCAGTTCTTC. Translated, it gives CASSPSLSTSYNEQFF.

The chain couples TRBV7-2 to TRBJ1-6; D perhaps matches TRBD1 (6 bases). The CDR3 has 15 amino acids. Germline V gene lookup returns CDR1 SGHTA and CDR2 FQGNSA. Trimming took off 5 bases at V and 10 bases at J, with 18 bases between the two ends. The CDR3 DNA reads as TGTGCCAGCAGCCATTTATCCGGGGACAACTCACCCCTCCACTTT. It encodes CASSHLSGDNSPLHF.

The chain is built from TRBV7-9 and TRBJ1-4, with D possibly being TRBD1 (6 bases). CDR1 is SEHNR and CDR2 is FQNEAQ in the germline V gene (reference sequence). The CDR3 has 15 residues. V dropped 3 bases and J dropped 8 bases, with 16 bases sitting between them. CDR3 region: CASSLTGPQGEKLFF. The CDR3 nucleotides are TGTGCCAGCAGCTTGACAGGACCCCAAGGGGAAAAACTGTTTTTT.

This clonotype appeared a few times. For the CDR3, the DNA is TGCAGAGGGACTACCTACAATGAGCAGTTCTTC. Protein product: CRGTTYNEQFF. This chain connects TRBV29-1 to TRBJ2-1; 7 bases align to TRBD2. This CDR3 is built from 11 residues. The V gene's germline CDR1 is SQVTM and CDR2 ANQGSEA.

V is TRBV7-9 and J is TRBJ1-2; D remains ambiguous. V dropped 5 bases and J dropped 0 bases, with 10 bases sitting between them. The germline CDR1 and CDR2 sequences are SEHNR and FQNEAQ (reference sequence). The CDR3 extends over 14 amino acids. Here the CDR3 DNA reads TGTGCCAGCAGCCCCCCGGCCTCTAACTATGGCTACACCTTC. Amino acid sequence: CASSPPASNYGYTF.

This clonotype was detected only a few times. V usage is TRBV11-2 and J usage is TRBJ2-1; D is undetermined. The CDR3 consists of 16 residues. The V gene lost 0 bases and the J gene lost 9 bases, with 18 bases spanning the gap. The germline V gene encodes CDR1 SGHAT and CDR2 FQNNGV. The CDR3 coding sequence is TGTGCCAGCAGCTTAGATCGGGTGGGCGCCACCGGTGAGCAGTTCTTC. Encoded protein: CASSLDRVGATGEQFF.

In its sample, this clonotype was seen many times. V and J are TRBV20-1 and TRBJ1-1, with D possibly being TRBD1 (5 bases). CDR3 length equals 12 residues. Germline V gene data show CDR1 as DFQATT and CDR2 as SNEGSKA (reference sequence). V was shortened by 6 bases and J by 5 bases, with 13 bases between the two germline ends. CDR3 in DNA: TGCAGTGCGTCGGGGGGGGGTACTGAAGCTTTCTTT. Translation: CSASGGGTEAFF.

This clonotype was seen only a few times. The rearrangement joins TRBV7-6 to TRBJ2-3; D is perhaps TRBD1 (5 bases). The V end lost 2 bases, the J end lost 0 bases, and 9 bases lay between the germline ends. The length of the CDR3 is 15 residues. The V gene's germline CDR1 is SGHVS and CDR2 FNYEAQ. CDR3 in amino acids: CASSLMTASTDTQYF. The DNA of the CDR3 is TGTGCCAGCAGCTTAATGACAGCTAGCACAGATACGCAGTATTTT.

This clonotype occurred a few times. The rearrangement uses TRBV28 and TRBJ2-7; D gene uncertain. The CDR3 covers 14 residues. Trimming stripped 5 bases from V and 5 bases from J, with 16 bases between. Germline V CDR1 and CDR2: MDHEN, SYDVKM. This chain's CDR3 is CASSHPVRFDEQYF. The CDR3 DNA sequence: TGTGCCAGCAGTCACCCGGTTAGGTTTGACGAGCAGTACTTC.

The table lists this clonotype with a few counts. The V gene is TRBV24-1, the J gene TRBJ2-1, with D perhaps TRBD2 (6 bases). The CDR3 runs 17 residues. V lost 2 bases, J lost 6 bases, and 19 bases lay in between. The germline CDR1 and CDR2 sequences are KGHDR and SFDVKD. The CDR3 loop is CATSDWGLGVGSNEQFF. The CDR3 region has the DNA TGTGCCACCAGTGATTGGGGTCTAGGGGTCGGGAGCAATGAGCAGTTCTTC.

The chain couples TRBV4-2 to TRBJ2-7; D perhaps matches TRBD1 (6 bases). Trimming removed 0 bases at V and 2 bases at J, with 17 bases between. This CDR3 comprises 17 residues. Germline V gives CDR1 LGHNA, CDR2 YNFKEQ. In nucleotides, the CDR3 is TGTGCCAGCAGCCAAGAGCCGAGGGGGAACTCCCCCTACGAGCAGTACTTC. Protein product: CASSQEPRGNSPYEQYF.

This clonotype showed up many times. The chain combines TRBV6-1 with TRBJ2-1, with D tentatively TRBD1 (6 bases). CDR1 is MNHNS and CDR2 is SASEGT in the germline V gene. Trimming removed 5 bases from V and 3 bases from J, with 17 bases in between. The CDR3 is 16 amino acids. The CDR3 spells CASSRPGVNLYNEQFF. CDR3 DNA sequence: TGTGCCAGCAGTCGCCCAGGGGTGAACCTCTACAATGAGCAGTTCTTC.

V and J are TRBV7-9 and TRBJ2-3; 9 bases align to TRBD2. The trim removed 6 bases at V and 0 bases at J, leaving 16 bases unmatched. The CDR3 is 19 amino acids. Germline CDR1 SEHNR, CDR2 FQNEAQ (reference sequence). DNA for the CDR3: TGTGCCAGCAGTCCTTCCGGAGCAGGGGGACTAGCCAGCACAGATACGCAGTATTTT. It is translated as CASSPSGAGGLASTDTQYF.